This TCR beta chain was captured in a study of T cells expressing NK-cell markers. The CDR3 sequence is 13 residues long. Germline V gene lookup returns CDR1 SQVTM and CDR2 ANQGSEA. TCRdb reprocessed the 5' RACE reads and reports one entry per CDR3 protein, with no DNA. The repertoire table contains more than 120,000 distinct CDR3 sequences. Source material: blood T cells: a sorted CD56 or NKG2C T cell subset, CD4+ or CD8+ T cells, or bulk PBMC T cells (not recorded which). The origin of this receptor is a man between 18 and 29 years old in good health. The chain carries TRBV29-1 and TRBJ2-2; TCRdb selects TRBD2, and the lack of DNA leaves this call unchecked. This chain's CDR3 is CSVAGLVSGELFF.